The clone carrying this T cell receptor beta chain was observed a handful of times. The target antigen is unknown. TCR beta libraries were made by quantitative 5'-RACE with molecular barcodes. TCRdb called the 5' RACE reads again in MiXCR, with one record for every CDR3 protein. The data hold hundreds of thousands of distinct CDR3 sequences, with around 21% observed a single time. The germline V gene encodes CDR1 SGHNT and CDR2 YYREEE (reference sequence). V was pared by 4 bases and J by 2 bases, with 13 bases between. The CDR3 runs to 14 residues. This record comes from a study of CD8 T cells in ankylosing spondylitis. Study results and limitations: A motif of seven or eight highly homologous TCR beta variants was seen as apparently characteristic of ankylosing spondylitis blood. Matched ankylosing spondylitis synovial fluid reportedly showed significant enrichment of disease-linked clones. In synovial fluid and blood from reactive arthritis, some motif variants were previously reported.

The rearrangement links TRBV5-4 to TRBJ2-7; maybe TRBD1 (6 bases). The sample was blood, either unsorted or a sorted T cell fraction (not recorded which). The source is a female donor with ankylosing spondylitis or in good health (not recorded which). CDR3 region: CASSPPGQTYEQYF. CDR3 coding DNA: TGTGCCAGCAGCCCCCCCGGACAGACCTACGAGCAGTACTTC. Looking up the rest from reference TRBV5-4 and TRBJ2-7 gives the full variable domain: ETGVTQSPTHLIKTRGQQVTLRCSSQSGHNTVSWYQQALGQGPQFIFQYYREEENGRGNFPPRFSGLQFPNYSSELNVNALELDDSALYLCASSPPGQTYEQYFGPGTRLTVT.